This T cell receptor (beta chain) was observed in a study of CD8 T cells in ankylosing spondylitis. General study findings and limits: Certain motif variants had earlier appeared in reactive arthritis synovial fluid and blood. Matched ankylosing spondylitis synovial fluid reportedly contained a significantly enriched population of disease-linked clones. Disease-linked clones bore a CD8+ phenotype, appearing relatively rarely in peripheral blood. What seemed typical of ankylosing spondylitis blood was a TCR beta motif built from roughly 8 highly homologous variants.

In its sample, this clonotype was seen many times. As yet, its antigen is unknown. TCRdb re-analysed the 5' RACE reads in MiXCR, keeping a single row per CDR3 protein. This sample yields about 130,000 distinct CDR3 sequences, of which around 9.3% are seen a single time; approximately 3.4% belongs to the top ten. The sequenced sample consisted of blood, either unsorted or a sorted T cell fraction (not recorded which). The clonotype was recovered from a male donor with ankylosing spondylitis or in good health (not recorded which).

The CDR3 reads CSVEEGGTATQYF. The CDR3 region has the DNA TGCAGCGTTGAAGAAGGAGGGACAGCTACCCAGTACTTC. The genes are TRBV29-1 and TRBJ2-5; D might be TRBD1 (7 bases). The CDR3 contains 13 residues. Germline CDR1 and CDR2: SQVTM and ANQGSEA. The V and J ends lost 0 bases and 8 bases respectively, with 13 bases between them. The whole variable domain, filled in from reference TRBV29-1 and TRBJ2-5, reads SAVISQKPSRDICQRGTSLTIQCQVDSQVTMMFWYRQQPGQSLTLIATANQGSEATYESGFVIDKFPISRPNLTFSTLTVSNMSPEDSSIYLCSVEEGGTATQYFGPGTRLLVL.